The 12 T cell receptor beta chains listed next were all sequenced from one sample in a study of T cells in localized non-small cell lung cancer. Data came from immunoSEQ multiplex PCR; TCRdb stores just in-frame clones and leaves some out. Of 1,500 to 2,000 clones in the sample, 25% to 30% were seen once. Specimen: lung tumor tissue, collected before any cancer treatment. Receptor source: a woman aged 35-75 years with stage I lung adenocarcinoma.

This clone is labeled as medium-sized. The chain has TRBV6-8 and TRBJ2-3; maybe TRBD2 (5 bases). V was cut by 0 bases and J by 3 bases, with 10 bases left in between. The CDR3 extends over 15 amino acids. Per the germline V gene, CDR1 is MNHGY and CDR2 is SAAAGT. The CDR3 loop is CASSYSGRRTDTQYF. CDR3 nucleotides: TGTGCCAGCAGTTACTCCGGGCGGAGGACAGATACGCAGTATTTT.

This chain connects TRBV5-1 to TRBJ2-7; 10 bases align to TRBD2. The V and J ends lost 4 bases and 2 bases, in that order; junction bases with no gene match: 3. Germline loops: CDR1 SGHRS, CDR2 YFSETQ. The CDR3 is 14 residues long. CDR3 DNA: TGCGCCAGCAGCAAAACTAGCGGGGCCTACGAGCAGTACTTC. It codes for CASSKTSGAYEQYF.

This clone was detected only a few times. J is TRBJ1-4 and V is TRBV11-3; no clear D gene. Deletions cut 4 bases from V and 5 bases from J, with 14 bases between. The CDR3 contains 15 residues. Germline V gives CDR1 SGHNT, CDR2 YENEEA. CDR3 bases: TGTGCCAGCAGCTCGACCCTTCTGGGCAATGAAAAACTGTTTTTT. It codes for CASSSTLLGNEKLFF.

This chain uses TRBV28 with TRBJ1-1; TRBD1 matches 9 bases. The CDR3 is 16 residues long. Germline loops: CDR1 MDHEN, CDR2 SYDVKM. V was pared by 2 bases and J by 1 base, with 5 bases of the junction left unmatched. The CDR3 DNA is TGTGCCAGCAGTTTAGGGACAGGGTTAGCGAACACTGAAGCTTTCTTT. Translated, it gives CASSLGTGLANTEAFF.

The chain employs TRBV19 and TRBJ2-5, with 11 bases that match TRBD2. In germline, CDR1 is LNHDA, CDR2 SQIVND (reference sequence). The length of the CDR3 is 16 residues. The V gene end was trimmed by 5 bases and the J gene end by 6 bases; junction bases not matched to a gene: 11. CDR3 residues: CASSVGLAGGRKTQYF. CDR3 nucleotide sequence: TGTGCCAGTAGTGTCGGCTTAGCGGGAGGGCGAAAGACCCAGTACTTC.

In its sample, this clone is medium-sized. The rearrangement uses TRBV11-3 and TRBJ1-4; 8 nucleotides line up with TRBD1. CDR1 and CDR2 (germline): SGHNT, YENEEA. Trimming cost V 3 bases and J 3 bases; bases outside gene matches: 9. The CDR3 is 17 residues long. CDR3 sequence reads: CASSLTGQGAANEKLFF. Written as DNA, the CDR3 is TGTGCCAGCAGCTTGACTGGACAGGGTGCGGCTAATGAAAAACTGTTTTTT. The full variable domain, completed using reference TRBV11-3 and TRBJ1-4, is EAGVVQSPRYKIIEKKQPVAFWCNPISGHNTLYWYLQNLGQGPELLIRYENEEAVDDSQLPKDRFSAERLKGVDSTLKIQPAELGDSAVYLCASSLTGQGAANEKLFFGSGTQLSVL.

The V call is TRBV19, the J call TRBJ1-5, with D hard to call. Germline CDR1 LNHDA, CDR2 SQIVND (reference sequence). The CDR3 runs 16 residues. V shed 6 bases and J shed 1 base, with 16 bases lying between them. The CDR3 sequence: CASRGKGFLSNQPQHF. CDR3 nucleotide sequence: TGTGCCAGTAGGGGGAAAGGATTCCTCAGCAATCAGCCCCAGCATTTT.

The chain joins TRBV29-1 to TRBJ1-1; possibly TRBD1 for D (6 bases). Germline values: CDR1 SQVTM, CDR2 ANQGSEA. V dropped 4 bases and J dropped 4 bases, with 13 bases sitting between them. The CDR3 extends over 13 amino acids. The DNA for the CDR3 is TGCAGCGTTGCGTGGGGGGCGAGCACTGAAGCTTTCTTT. Protein sequence: CSVAWGASTEAFF.

The rearrangement joins TRBV19 to TRBJ2-5, with D perhaps TRBD2 (5 bases). V lost 7 bases to trimming and J lost 5 bases, with 20 bases between them. This CDR3 has 15 amino acids. Germline CDR1 LNHDA, CDR2 SQIVND (reference sequence). CDR3 sequence reads: CASTMVAGRRETQYF. The CDR3, as DNA: TGTGCCAGTACCATGGTGGCAGGAAGGAGGGAGACCCAGTACTTC.

V is TRBV6-8 and J is TRBJ2-3; 8 nucleotides agree with TRBD2. Per germline, CDR1 MNHGY and CDR2 SAAAGT. This CDR3 is built from 18 residues. Losses at the gene ends were 6 bases for V and 5 bases for J; bases not matched to a gene: 19. Here the CDR3 reads CASRSPLLKRERGDTQYF. In nucleotides, the CDR3 is TGTGCCAGCAGATCACCCCTTTTAAAGCGGGAGAGGGGAGATACGCAGTATTTT.

This clone showed up just a few times. The V gene is TRBV6-8, the J gene TRBJ2-2, with TRBD2 matching over 13 bases. This CDR3 has 16 residues. Trimming cost V 8 bases and J 4 bases; bases outside gene matches: 7. Looked up from germline, CDR1 is MNHGY and CDR2 is SAAAGT. The CDR3 DNA reads TGTGCCAGCTCGGGACTAGCGGGACGGGGCACCGGGGAGCTGTTTTTT. Residues: CASSGLAGRGTGELFF.

The rearrangement joins TRBV25-1 to TRBJ2-3; possible D gene TRBD2, 6 bases. V lost 10 bases and J 7 bases, leaving 15 bases between the germline ends. This CDR3 contains 12 residues. Germline-derived CDR1 and CDR2 are MGHDK and SYGVNS. CDR3 nucleotide sequence: TGTGCCAAGGCTGCGGGACGGAATACGCAGTATTTT. Amino acids: CAKAAGRNTQYF.